This is a list of T cell receptor beta chains from one sample in a study of T-cell memory formation after mild COVID-19. TCRdb re-called the 5' RACE reads through MiXCR, storing one row per CDR3 protein. The table shows 45,000 or so distinct CDR3 sequences, with over 6.5% occurring only once. The material sequenced was PBMCs or a T cell subset sorted from them (not recorded which). These receptors originate from an adult who had mild COVID-19 (a few samples of this study predate the infection). Cell type and time point are not known. The CDR3 runs from the conserved cysteine through the conserved F or W. A D gene is named only where the DNA matches it firmly. Clone sizes are given selectively: once, few, many, or a class where the clone is expanded.

j_call clone_size d_call v_call cdr3_nt cdr3_aa
TRBJ1-1 few . TRBV5-6 TGTGCCAGCAGGGCAGGGTCCATCACTGAAGCTTTCTTT CASRAGSITEAFF
TRBJ2-2 many . TRBV27 TGTGCCAGCAGTTTATCTTACTACACCGGGGAGCTGTTTTTT CASSLSYYTGELFF
TRBJ2-7 many . TRBV5-5 TGTGCCAGCAGCTTTAACAGTGAGGTCCAGCAGTACTTC CASSFNSEVQQYF
TRBJ1-1 few . TRBV7-9 TGTGCCAGCAGCTTAGACGGGGTAGGGGGCACTGAAGCTTTCTTT CASSLDGVGGTEAFF
TRBJ2-3 few TRBD2 TRBV29-1 TGCAGCGTTGGGGAAGCGGGAGGCTCGGGGGATACGCAGTATTTT CSVGEAGGSGDTQYF
TRBJ2-7 many TRBD1 TRBV12-3/TRBV12-4 TGTGCCAGCAAGCCGGGACAGGGTTCCTACGAGCAGTACTTC CASKPGQGSYEQYF
TRBJ1-2 many . TRBV25-1 TGTGCCAGCAGTGCTTCCTGGGCCCGGAAGACTGGGGGCTACACCTTC CASSASWARKTGGYTF
TRBJ2-7 medium-sized . TRBV7-9 TGTGCCAGCAGCCCTCTTTACGCCTACGAGCAGTACTTC CASSPLYAYEQYF
TRBJ2-7 few TRBD2 TRBV7-2 TGTGCCAGCAGCTCTCTAGCGGGCTACGAGCAGTACTTC CASSSLAGYEQYF
TRBJ1-5 few TRBD1 TRBV7-2 TGTGCCAGCAGCCCCACAGGGGGCCTAAGCAATCAGCCCCAGCATTTT CASSPTGGLSNQPQHF
TRBJ1-5 few . TRBV9 TGTGCCAGCAGCGTAGCTCCAGGTGTCAATCAGCCCCAGCATTTT CASSVAPGVNQPQHF
TRBJ2-1 many TRBD2 TRBV6-1 TGTGCCATTACGCGGGGGGGTACCTACAATGAGCAGTTCTTC CAITRGGTYNEQFF
TRBJ2-5 many TRBD1 TRBV15 TGTGCCACCCGCTCTGCGGGACAGGGAGTGAAGACCCAGTACTTC CATRSAGQGVKTQYF
TRBJ2-1 few . TRBV7-9 TGTGCCAGCAGCTCAACGGGAAAAAGCAATGAGCAGTTCTTC CASSSTGKSNEQFF
TRBJ1-1 . . TRBV18 TGTGCCAGCTCACCACCGGGCGGCCTGAACACTGAAGCTTTCTTT CASSPPGGLNTEAFF
TRBJ2-1 . . TRBV1 TGCACCAGCAGCCAAGATATTTGTGATAGCGGGAGGCGTGAGCAGTTCTTC CTSSQDICDSGRREQFF
TRBJ2-7 once TRBD1 TRBV24-1 TGTGCCACCAGTGGACAGGGTGGCCACGAGCAGTACTTC CATSGQGGHEQYF
TRBJ2-7 . . TRBV11-2 TGTGCCAGCAGCTTATTACAAGGGTACGAGCAGTACTTC CASSLLQGYEQYF
TRBJ2-2 many TRBD2 TRBV7-2 TGTGCCAGCAGCTTTACCGGGACTACTAACACCGGGGAGCTGTTTTTT CASSFTGTTNTGELFF
TRBJ1-5 . TRBD1 TRBV12-3/TRBV12-4 TGTGCCAGCAGTTTAGCGGGGGGACAGGGTCGGCAGCCCCAGCATTTT CASSLAGGQGRQPQHF
TRBJ2-1 many . TRBV7-2 TGTGCCAGCAGACTTGACAGGTCGTCCGGCAATGAGCAGTTCTTC CASRLDRSSGNEQFF
TRBJ2-1 many TRBD1 TRBV5-1 TGCGCCAGCAGCTCCGGGACAGGGACCTACAATGAGCAGTTCTTC CASSSGTGTYNEQFF
TRBJ1-1 many . TRBV7-9 TGTGCCAGCAGCTTAGAAGCGAACACTGAAGCTTTCTTT CASSLEANTEAFF